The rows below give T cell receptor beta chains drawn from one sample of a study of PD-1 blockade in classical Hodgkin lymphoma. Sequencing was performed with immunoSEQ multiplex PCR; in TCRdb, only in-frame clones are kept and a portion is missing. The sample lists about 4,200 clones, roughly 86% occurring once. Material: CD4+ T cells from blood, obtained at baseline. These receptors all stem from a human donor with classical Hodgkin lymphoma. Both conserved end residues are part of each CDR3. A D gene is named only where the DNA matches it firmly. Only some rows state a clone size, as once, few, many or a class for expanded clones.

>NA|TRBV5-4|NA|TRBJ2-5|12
TGTGCCAGCAGCTTGCCCAAAGAGACCCAGTACTTC
CASSLPKETQYF
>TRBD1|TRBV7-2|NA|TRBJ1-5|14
TGTGCCAGCAGCACTGACAGGGGGCGTCAGCCCCAGCATTTT
CASSTDRGRQPQHF
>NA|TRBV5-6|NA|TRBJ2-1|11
TGTGCCAGCAGCTTGGGGCGGGACATTATCTTC
CASSLGRDIIF
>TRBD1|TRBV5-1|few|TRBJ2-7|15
TGCGCCAGCAGCTTGAGGACAGGGGGAAGCTACGAGCAGTACTTC
CASSLRTGGSYEQYF
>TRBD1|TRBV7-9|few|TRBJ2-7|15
TGTGCCAGCAGCCGTGCGGGACAGGGGCCTTCCGAGCAGTACTTC
CASSRAGQGPSEQYF
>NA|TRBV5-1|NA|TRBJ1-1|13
TGCGCCAGCAGTTACCTGGCGAACACTGAAGCTTTCTTT
CASSYLANTEAFF
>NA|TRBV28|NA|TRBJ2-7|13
TGTGCCAGCAGGTCCTCATTGCGGGGTGGGCAGTACTTC
CASRSSLRGGQYF
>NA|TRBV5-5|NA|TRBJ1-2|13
TGTGCCAGCAGCTTTGGAGCTAACTATGGCTACACCTTC
CASSFGANYGYTF
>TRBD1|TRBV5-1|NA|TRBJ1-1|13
TGCGCCAGCAGCGGTGGACAGGGCGGGGAAGCTTTCTTT
CASSGGQGGEAFF
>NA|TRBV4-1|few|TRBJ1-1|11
TGCGCCAGCAGCCAAGGCACTGAAGCTTTCTTT
CASSQGTEAFF
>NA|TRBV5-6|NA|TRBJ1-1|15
TGTGCCAGCAGCTTGGGTCCGCGCAGGAACACTGAAGCTTTCTTT
CASSLGPRRNTEAFF
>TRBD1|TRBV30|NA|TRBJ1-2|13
TGTGCCTGGAGTGTAGGTCAGGGGGTTGGCTACACCTTC
CAWSVGQGVGYTF
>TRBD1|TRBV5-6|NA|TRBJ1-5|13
TGTGCCAGCGGACAGGGATTTAATCAGCCCCAGCATTTT
CASGQGFNQPQHF
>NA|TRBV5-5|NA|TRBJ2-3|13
TGTGCCAGCAGCTTGTGGTCCACAGATACGCAGTATTTT
CASSLWSTDTQYF
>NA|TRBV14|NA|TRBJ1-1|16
TGTGCCAGCACACCCGGGACCTCAACTCGGGGCACTGAAGCTTTCTTT
CASTPGTSTRGTEAFF
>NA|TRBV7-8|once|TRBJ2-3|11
TGTGCCAGCAGCCCCCTGCCTACGCAGTATTTT
CASSPLPTQYF
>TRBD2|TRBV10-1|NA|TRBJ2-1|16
TGCGCCACCCAAGACCCTAGCGGGGGGCCCTACAATGAGCAGTTCTTC
CATQDPSGGPYNEQFF
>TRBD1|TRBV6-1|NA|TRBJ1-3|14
TGTGCCAGCAAGACAGGGGCCACAGGAAACACCATATATTTT
CASKTGATGNTIYF
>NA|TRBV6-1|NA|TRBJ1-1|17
TGTGCCAGCAGTGCCAAGTTCGTATGGGGGTTGTACACTGAAGCTTTCTTT
CASSAKFVWGLYTEAFF
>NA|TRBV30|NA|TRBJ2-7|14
TGTGCCTGGAGTGGGGGGGTTGGGGACTACGAGCAGTACTTC
CAWSGGVGDYEQYF
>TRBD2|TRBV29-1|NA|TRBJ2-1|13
TGCAGCGTGGCGACAGCGGGATACAATGAGCAGTTCTTC
CSVATAGYNEQFF
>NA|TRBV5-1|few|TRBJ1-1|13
TGCGCCAGCAGCTTGGGGGCGAACACTGAAGCTTTCTTT
CASSLGANTEAFF
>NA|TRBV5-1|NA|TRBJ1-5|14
TGCGCCAGCAGCTTGGATGGGAGCAATCAGCCCCAGCATTTT
CASSLDGSNQPQHF
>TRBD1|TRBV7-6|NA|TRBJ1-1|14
TGTGCCAGCAGCTCCACCACAGGGGACACTGAAGCTTTCTTT
CASSSTTGDTEAFF
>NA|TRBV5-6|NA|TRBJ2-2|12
TGTGCCAGCAGCCTGGCGATCGGGGAGCTGTTTTTT
CASSLAIGELFF
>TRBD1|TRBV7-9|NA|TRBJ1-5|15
TGTGCCAGCAGCGTCACAGGGGGCCAAAATCAGCCCCAGCATTTT
CASSVTGGQNQPQHF
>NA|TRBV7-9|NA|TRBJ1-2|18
TGTGCCAGCAGCTTAATAGTAACTCAGGGGAGGGTAAACTATGGCTACACCTTC
CASSLIVTQGRVNYGYTF
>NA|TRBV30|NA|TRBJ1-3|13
TGTGCCCGGGGGATCAGCTCTGGAAACACCATATATTTT
CARGISSGNTIYF